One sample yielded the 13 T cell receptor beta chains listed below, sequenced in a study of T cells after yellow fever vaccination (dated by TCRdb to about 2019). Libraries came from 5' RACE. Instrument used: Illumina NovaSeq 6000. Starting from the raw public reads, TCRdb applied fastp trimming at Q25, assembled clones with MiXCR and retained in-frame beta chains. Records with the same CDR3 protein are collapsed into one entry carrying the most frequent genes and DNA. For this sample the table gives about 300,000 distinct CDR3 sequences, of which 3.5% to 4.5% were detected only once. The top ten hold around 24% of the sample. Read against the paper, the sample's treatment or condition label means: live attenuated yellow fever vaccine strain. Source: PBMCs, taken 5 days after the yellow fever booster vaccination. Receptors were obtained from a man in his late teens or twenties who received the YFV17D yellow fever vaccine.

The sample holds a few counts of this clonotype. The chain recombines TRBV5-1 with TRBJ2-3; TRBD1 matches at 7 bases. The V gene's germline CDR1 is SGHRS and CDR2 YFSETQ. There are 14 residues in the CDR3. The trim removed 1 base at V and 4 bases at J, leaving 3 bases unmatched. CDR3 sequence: CASSLNRGPDTQYF. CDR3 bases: TGCGCCAGCAGCTTGAACAGGGGACCAGATACGCAGTATTTT.

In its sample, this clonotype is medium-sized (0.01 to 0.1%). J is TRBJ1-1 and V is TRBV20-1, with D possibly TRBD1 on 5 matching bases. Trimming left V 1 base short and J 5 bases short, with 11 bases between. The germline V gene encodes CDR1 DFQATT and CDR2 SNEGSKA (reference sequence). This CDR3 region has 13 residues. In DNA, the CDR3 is TGCAGTGCTAGAGGAGAGGGGACGACTGAAGCTTTCTTT. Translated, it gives CSARGEGTTEAFF.

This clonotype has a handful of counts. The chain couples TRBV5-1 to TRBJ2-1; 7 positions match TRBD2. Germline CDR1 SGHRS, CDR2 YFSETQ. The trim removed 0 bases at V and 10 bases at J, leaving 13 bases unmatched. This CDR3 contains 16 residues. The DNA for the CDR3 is TGCGCCAGCAGCTTGGTCACGGGGGGTTCCGGTTACGAGCAGTTCTTC. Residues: CASSLVTGGSGYEQFF.

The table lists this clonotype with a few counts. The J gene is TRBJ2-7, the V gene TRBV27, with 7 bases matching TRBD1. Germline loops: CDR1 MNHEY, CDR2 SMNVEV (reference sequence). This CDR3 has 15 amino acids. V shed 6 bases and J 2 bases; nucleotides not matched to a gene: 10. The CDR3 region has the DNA TGTGCCAGCAGCGCCTTTAGTAGGGGGCCCTACGAGCAGTACTTC. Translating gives CASSAFSRGPYEQYF.

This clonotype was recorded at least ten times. CDR3 bases: TGCGCCAGCAGCCAAAGGCTAGCGGTAGCCAAAAACATTCAGTACTTC. The encoded protein is CASSQRLAVAKNIQYF. The chain uses TRBV4-3 and TRBJ2-4; 7 nucleotides match TRBD2. CDR1 is LGHNA, CDR2 YSLEER, per germline. The CDR3 spans 16 residues. Germline trimming cut 2 bases from V and 0 bases from J; bases unmatched to any gene: 4.

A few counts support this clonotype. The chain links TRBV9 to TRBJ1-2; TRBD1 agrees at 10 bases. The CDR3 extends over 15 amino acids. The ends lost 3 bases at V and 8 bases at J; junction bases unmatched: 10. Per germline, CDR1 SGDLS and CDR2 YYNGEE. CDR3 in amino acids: CASSAQGQGSYGYTF. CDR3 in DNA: TGTGCCAGCAGCGCCCAGGGACAGGGGAGCTACGGCTACACCTTC.

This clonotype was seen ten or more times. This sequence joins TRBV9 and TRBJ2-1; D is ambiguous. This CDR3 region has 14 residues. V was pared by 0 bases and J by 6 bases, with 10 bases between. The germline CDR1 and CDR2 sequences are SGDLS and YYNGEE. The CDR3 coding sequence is TGTGCCAGCAGCGTAGAGGGTAACCGCAATGAGCAGTTCTTC. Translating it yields CASSVEGNRNEQFF.

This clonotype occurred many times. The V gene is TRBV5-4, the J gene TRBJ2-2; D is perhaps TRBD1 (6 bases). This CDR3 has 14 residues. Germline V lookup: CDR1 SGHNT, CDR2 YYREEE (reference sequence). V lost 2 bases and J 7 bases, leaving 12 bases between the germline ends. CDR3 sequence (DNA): TGTGCCAGCAGCTTTCTGACAGGAGGCGGGGAGCTGTTTTTT. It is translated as CASSFLTGGGELFF.

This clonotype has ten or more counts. The CDR3 spells CASSHGDFSTDTQYF. CDR3 in DNA: TGCGCCAGCAGCCATGGAGATTTTTCAACAGATACGCAGTATTTT. This chain uses TRBV4-1 with TRBJ2-3; no reliable D call. The CDR3 runs to 15 residues. Germline CDR1 is MGHRA and CDR2 is YSYEKL. V was pared by 3 bases and J by 3 bases, with 13 bases between.

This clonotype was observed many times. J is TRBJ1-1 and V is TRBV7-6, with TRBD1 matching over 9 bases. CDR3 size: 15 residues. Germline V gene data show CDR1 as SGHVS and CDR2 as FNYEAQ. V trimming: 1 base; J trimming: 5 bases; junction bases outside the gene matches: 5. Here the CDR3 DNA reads TGTGCCAGCAGCTTAGGAGTTGGGACAGGGACTGAAGCTTTCTTT. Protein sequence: CASSLGVGTGTEAFF.

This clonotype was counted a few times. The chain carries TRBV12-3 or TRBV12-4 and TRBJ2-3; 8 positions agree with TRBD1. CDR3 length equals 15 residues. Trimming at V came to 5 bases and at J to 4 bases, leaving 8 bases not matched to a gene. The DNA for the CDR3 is TGTGCCAGCAGTCTGGACAGGGAGTTTGCAGATACGCAGTATTTT. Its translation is CASSLDREFADTQYF.

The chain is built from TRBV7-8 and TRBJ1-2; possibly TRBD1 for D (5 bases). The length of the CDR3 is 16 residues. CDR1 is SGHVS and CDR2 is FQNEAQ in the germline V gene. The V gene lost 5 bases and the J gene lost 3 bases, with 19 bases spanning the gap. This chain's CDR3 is CASSLLGPRTHYGYTF. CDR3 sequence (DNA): TGTGCCAGCAGCCTCCTGGGGCCTAGAACTCACTATGGCTACACCTTC.

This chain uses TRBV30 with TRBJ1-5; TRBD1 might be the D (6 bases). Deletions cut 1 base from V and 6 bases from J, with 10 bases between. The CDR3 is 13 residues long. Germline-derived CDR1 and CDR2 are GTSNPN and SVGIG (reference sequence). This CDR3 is CAWSDLGGQPQHF. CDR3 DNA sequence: TGTGCCTGGAGTGATTTAGGGGGTCAGCCCCAGCATTTT.